These 26 T cell receptor beta chains originate from one sample sequenced in a study of cytomegalovirus exposure and HLA in healthy donors. Vbeta (60) and Jbeta (13) primers were used in the PCR. Sequencing was performed with immunoSEQ multiplex PCR; in TCRdb, only in-frame clones are kept and a portion is missing. The data show about 130,000 clones, 75% seen once. The sequencing input was PBMCs. Source of these receptors: a man in his thirties or forties in good health and CMV-seronegative.

This clone was counted between two and nine times. V usage is TRBV30 and J usage is TRBJ2-7; D call uncertain. The CDR3 is 13 residues long. The germline gives CDR1 GTSNPN, CDR2 SVGIG (reference sequence). Trimming pared 0 bases from V and 6 bases from J, leaving 12 bases between. CDR3 protein: CAWSVRAYSEQYF. CDR3 bases: TGTGCCTGGAGTGTACGCGCCTATAGCGAGCAGTACTTC. Full variable domain (remainder filled in from reference TRBV30 and TRBJ2-7): SQTIHQWPATLVQPVGSPLSLECTVEGTSNPNLYWYRQAAGRGLQLLFYSVGIGQISSEVPQNLSASRPQDRQFILSSKKLLLSDSGFYLCAWSVRAYSEQYFGPGTRLTVT.

V is TRBV28 and J is TRBJ1-1; 9 positions agree with TRBD1. CDR3 length: 15 amino acids. Trimming took 8 bases from V and 4 from J; bases not matched to a gene: 11. Germline V gene lookup returns CDR1 MDHEN and CDR2 SYDVKM. Here the CDR3 reads CASSIKTGGRTEAFF. CDR3 sequence (DNA): TGTGCCAGCTCGATCAAAACAGGGGGCCGCACTGAAGCTTTCTTT.

The J gene is TRBJ1-3, the V gene TRBV5-4; TRBD1 is a possible D gene (6 bases). From germline, CDR1 is SGHNT and CDR2 YYREEE (reference sequence). The CDR3 contains 15 residues. Trimming pared 4 bases from V and 0 bases from J, leaving 11 bases between. CDR3 in DNA: TGTGCCAGCAGCCGGCGGACAGCCTCTGGAAACACCATATATTTT. Translated, it gives CASSRRTASGNTIYF.

The chain carries TRBV28 and TRBJ2-1, with D possibly matching TRBD1 (5 bases). The CDR3 runs 14 residues. Per germline, CDR1 MDHEN and CDR2 SYDVKM. V was cut by 3 bases and J by 0 bases, with 6 bases left in between. The CDR3 protein is CASSLQGSYNEQFF. The CDR3 nucleotides read TGTGCCAGCAGTTTGCAGGGCTCCTACAATGAGCAGTTCTTC.

This chain connects TRBV30 to TRBJ2-3; D gene ambiguous. CDR1 is GTSNPN and CDR2 is SVGIG in the germline V gene (reference sequence). Trimming took 2 bases from V and 5 from J, leaving 23 bases between them. This CDR3 contains 17 residues. CDR3 DNA sequence: TGTGCCTGGAGTCCCCAATACAGCTTATCCTTTGGAGATACGCAGTATTTT. Its protein is CAWSPQYSLSFGDTQYF.

This clone was recorded a few times. This rearrangement joins TRBV6-5 to TRBJ2-3; 10 bases agree with TRBD1. The germline CDR1 and CDR2 sequences are MNHEY and SVGAGI. The CDR3 has 14 amino acids. The ends lost 8 bases at V and 7 bases at J; junction bases unmatched: 9. The CDR3 reads CASWATGGKYTQYF. The CDR3 coding sequence is TGTGCCAGCTGGGCGACAGGGGGCAAGTATACGCAGTATTTT.

This clone was counted only a few times. Other DNA variants within this sample encode the same CDR3. V and J are TRBV6-5 and TRBJ1-5, with TRBD1 as a possible D gene (6 bases). Looked up from germline, CDR1 is MNHEY and CDR2 is SVGAGI. V was clipped by 4 bases and J by 2 bases, with 12 bases between them. This CDR3 spans 15 amino acids. The DNA for the CDR3 is TGTGCCAGCAGTTTAGACAGGAACGGCAATCAGCCCCAGCATTTT. Its translation: CASSLDRNGNQPQHF.

As for this clone: Relative to the germline gene, one junction end is altered; a read error may explain this. The chain links TRBV7-7 to TRBJ2-5; weak D call: TRBD2 (6 bases). Germline V CDR1 and CDR2: SSHAT, FNYEAQ (reference sequence). This CDR3 has 14 residues. The CDR3: CASSLRGKLETQYF. The CDR3 DNA follows: TGTGCTAGCAGCTTGCGGGGAAAGCTGGAGACCCAGTACTTC.

The chain employs TRBV28 and TRBJ2-7; D may be TRBD1 (5 bases). V was pared by 10 bases and J by 8 bases, with 18 bases between. The V gene's germline CDR1 is MDHEN and CDR2 SYDVKM. The CDR3 is 12 amino acids. As DNA, the CDR3 is TGTGCCACCACTCCCTCGCAGGGTCAGCAGTACTTC. Translating it yields CATTPSQGQQYF.

V gene TRBV9 combines with J gene TRBJ2-7, with 7 bases fitting TRBD2. CDR3 length: 17 amino acids. Trimming took 0 bases from V and 3 from J; bases not matched to a gene: 12. CDR1 is SGDLS and CDR2 is YYNGEE in the germline V gene. The CDR3 bases are TGTGCCAGCAGCGTAGGATTGTGGGAGGGCTTCAGCTACGAGCAGTACTTC. This sequence encodes CASSVGLWEGFSYEQYF.

This chain links TRBV30 with TRBJ1-4, with 8 bases aligning to TRBD1. The CDR3 spans 14 residues. J lost 8 bases, V lost 0 bases, and 5 bases had no gene match. Germline lookup yields CDR1 GTSNPN and CDR2 SVGIG (reference sequence). Here the CDR3 reads CAWSVGQVGEKLFF. The CDR3 DNA follows: TGTGCCTGGAGTGTGGGACAGGTGGGCGAAAAACTGTTTTTT.

V is TRBV15 and J is TRBJ1-2; no definite D call. The CDR3 is 16 residues long. V lost 0 bases and J lost 6, with 17 bases in between. Germline CDR1 is LNHNV and CDR2 is YYDKDF (reference sequence). The CDR3 loop is CATSRESLPGGDGYTF. As DNA, the CDR3 is TGTGCCACCAGCAGAGAGTCATTACCCGGAGGAGATGGCTACACCTTC.

The chain recombines TRBV25-1 with TRBJ2-2; possible D gene TRBD2, 6 bases. The CDR3 extends over 15 amino acids. V was shortened by 6 bases and J by 3 bases, with 14 bases between the two germline ends. Looked up from germline, CDR1 is MGHDK and CDR2 is SYGVNS. CDR3 bases: TGTGCCAGCAGGAGCGGGTATTTCGACACCGGGGAGCTGTTTTTT. Its translation is CASRSGYFDTGELFF.

As regards this clone: One end of the junction does not line up with germline, which may come from a read error. In nucleotides, the CDR3 is TGTGCCAGCAGTAAATACGGGACAAGGGGCGAGACCCAGTACTTC. Translation: CASSKYGTRGETQYF. The chain has TRBV25-1 and TRBJ2-5; D possibly corresponds to TRBD1 (6 bases). The CDR3 length is 15 residues. Germline-derived CDR1 and CDR2 are MGHDK and SYGVNS.

The chain uses TRBV5-1 and TRBJ2-3; no reliable D call. Germline V CDR1 and CDR2: SGHRS, YFSETQ. The CDR3 sequence is 13 residues long. Trimming took off 4 bases at V and 1 base at J, with 7 bases between the two ends. CDR3 amino acids: CASSTAGTDTQYF. CDR3 sequence (DNA): TGCGCCAGCAGCACCGCGGGCACAGATACGCAGTATTTT.

The chain combines TRBV28 with TRBJ1-5; TRBD1 agrees at 12 bases. Per germline, CDR1 MDHEN and CDR2 SYDVKM. J was trimmed by 6 bases and V by 8 bases; bases with no gene match: 8. This CDR3 is built from 15 residues. CDR3 amino acids: CASLKGQGAIQPQHF. The CDR3 coding sequence is TGTGCCAGCTTGAAGGGACAGGGGGCGATTCAGCCCCAGCATTTT.

The J gene is TRBJ2-1, the V gene TRBV4-2, with TRBD1 matching over 8 bases. V was pared by 7 bases and J by 2 bases, with 7 bases of the junction left unmatched. From germline, CDR1 is LGHNA and CDR2 YNFKEQ. The CDR3 runs 15 residues. CDR3 sequence: CASTTDREPYNEQFF. CDR3 coding DNA: TGTGCCAGCACAACGGACAGGGAGCCCTACAATGAGCAGTTCTTC.

This clone turned up a few times. This chain connects TRBV19 to TRBJ1-4; D not certain. V was cut by 9 bases and J by 3 bases, with 11 bases left in between. There are 13 residues in the CDR3. Germline CDR1 reads LNHDA; CDR2 reads SQIVND (reference sequence). Here the CDR3 reads CASSNMANEKLFF. In DNA form, the CDR3 reads TGTGCCAGCTCTAATATGGCTAATGAAAAACTGTTTTTT.

This clone occurred a few times. The chain links TRBV7-2 to TRBJ2-7, with 8 nucleotides matching TRBD2. The junction had 10 bases not matched to a gene; V was cut back by 5 bases and J by 7 bases. The germline V gene has CDR1 SGHTA and CDR2 FQGNSA. This CDR3 has 14 residues. The CDR3 is CASSPTGGAREQYF. The CDR3, as DNA: TGTGCCAGCAGCCCTACCGGGGGGGCCCGAGAGCAGTACTTC.

The chain carries TRBV5-4 and TRBJ2-5; 9 bases match TRBD2. The length of the CDR3 is 16 residues. Germline trimming cut 0 bases from V and 5 bases from J; bases unmatched to any gene: 8. Germline V lookup: CDR1 SGHNT, CDR2 YYREEE (reference sequence). CDR3 in DNA: TGTGCCAGCAGCTTGGCCTTAGCGGGGGCAGGGGAGACCCAGTACTTC. It yields the protein CASSLALAGAGETQYF.

V gene TRBV6-5 combines with J gene TRBJ2-1; the D gene is possibly TRBD1 (6 bases). Trimming cost V 2 bases and J 4 bases, with 9 bases left between them. Germline V lookup: CDR1 MNHEY, CDR2 SVGAGI. The CDR3 is 14 amino acids. The CDR3 DNA follows: TGTGCCAGCAGTTACAGGACAGTTTACAATGAGCAGTTCTTC. It encodes CASSYRTVYNEQFF.

CDR3 residues: CASSLVAAGDIQYF. The CDR3 region has the DNA TGCGCCAGCAGCTTGGTGGCAGCCGGGGACATTCAGTACTTC. V usage is TRBV5-1 and J usage is TRBJ2-4, with a tentative D call TRBD2 (5 bases). Per the germline V gene, CDR1 is SGHRS and CDR2 is YFSETQ. Trimming removed 0 bases from V and 8 bases from J, with 12 bases in between. This CDR3 is built from 14 residues. Together with reference TRBV5-1 and TRBJ2-4, the CDR3 gives the full variable domain: KAGVTQTPRYLIKTRGQQVTLSCSPISGHRSVSWYQQTPGQGLQFLFEYFSETQRNKGNFPGRFSGRQFSNSRSEMNVSTLELGDSALYLCASSLVAAGDIQYFGAGTRLSVL.

The V gene is TRBV10-2, the J gene TRBJ1-1; 7 positions match TRBD1. CDR3 length: 17 residues. J gave up 4 bases and V 5 bases, and 16 bases lay outside the gene matches. The germline gives CDR1 WSHSY, CDR2 SAAADI. The CDR3 DNA sequence: TGCGCCAGCAGTTCTACAGGGGCTTTGCTTGGGAGCACTGAAGCTTTCTTT. Amino acid sequence: CASSSTGALLGSTEAFF.

This sequence joins TRBV29-1 and TRBJ2-2; 13 bases fit TRBD2. The CDR3 is made up of 15 amino acids. CDR1 and CDR2 from the germline V gene are SQVTM and ANQGSEA. V trimming: 4 bases; J trimming: 8 bases; junction bases outside the gene matches: 7. The CDR3 here is CSVGGTSGTIGELFF. The CDR3 region has the DNA TGCAGCGTTGGCGGGACTAGCGGGACGATTGGGGAGCTGTTTTTT.

The chain combines TRBV5-1 with TRBJ2-1, with 14 nucleotides matching TRBD2. The CDR3 totals 15 residues. V lost 4 bases and J lost 8; bases outside the gene matches: 5. The V gene's germline CDR1 is SGHRS and CDR2 YFSETQ. The CDR3 DNA reads TGCGCCAGCAGCGAGGGACTAGCGGGAGTTGATGAGCAGTTCTTC. Protein product: CASSEGLAGVDEQFF.

The rearrangement links TRBV4-3 to TRBJ1-1; no definite D call. Germline loops: CDR1 LGHNA, CDR2 YSLEER. CDR3 length equals 14 residues. Trimming took off 0 bases at V and 6 bases at J, with 11 bases between the two ends. CDR3 nucleotides: TGCGCCAGCAGCCAAGAAGTGGGTGAGGCTGAAGCTTTCTTT. As protein: CASSQEVGEAEAFF.